Each of the 9 T cell receptor beta chains below was sequenced from the same sample in a study of blood T cell repertoires in COVID-19. Clones were read by immunoSEQ multiplex PCR, and TCRdb kept only the in-frame ones, dropping some. The table shows about 260,000 clones, with around 78% occurring only once. The sample was peripheral blood. The source is a man in his 60s who had recovered from COVID-19.

The gene calls are TRBV7-9 and TRBJ2-3; a weak D match, TRBD1 (5 bases). The CDR3 loop spans 14 amino acids. Germline values: CDR1 SEHNR, CDR2 FQNEAQ (reference sequence). Trimming took 4 bases from V and 0 from J, leaving 8 bases between them. The DNA of the CDR3 is TGTGCCAGCAGCTCGACAGACAGCACAGATACGCAGTATTTT. Protein: CASSSTDSTDTQYF.

This clone was observed a few times. V gene TRBV6-4 combines with J gene TRBJ1-2, with 9 bases identical to TRBD1. This CDR3 contains 14 residues. Germline values: CDR1 MRHNA, CDR2 SNTAGT. The J segment lost 3 bases and the V segment lost 5 bases, leaving 4 bases of the junction unmatched. As DNA, the CDR3 is TGTGCCAGCAGTCGGGGACAGGGCGACTATGGCTACACCTTC. Protein sequence: CASSRGQGDYGYTF.

V and J are TRBV10-3 and TRBJ2-2; TRBD2 matches at 10 bases. The CDR3 loop spans 16 amino acids. CDR1 is ENHRY, CDR2 SYGVKD, per germline. V shed 6 bases and J 4 bases; nucleotides not matched to a gene: 8. Here the CDR3 DNA reads TGTGCCATCAGGGAACAAGCGGGAGGGCCCACCGGGGAGCTGTTTTTT. Its protein is CAIREQAGGPTGELFF.

This chain's CDR3 is CASSPIPTSTDTQYF. The CDR3 DNA reads TGCGCCAGCAGCCCCATTCCGACTAGCACAGATACGCAGTATTTT. The V and J genes are TRBV5-1 and TRBJ2-3; no definite D call. Deletions cut 4 bases from V and 0 bases from J, with 12 bases between. The germline gives CDR1 SGHRS, CDR2 YFSETQ. The CDR3 runs to 15 residues.

This clone was detected a few times. The chain combines TRBV5-1 with TRBJ2-7, with TRBD2 matching 8 bases. Germline loops: CDR1 SGHRS, CDR2 YFSETQ. V trimming: 0 bases; J trimming: 0 bases; junction bases outside the gene matches: 5. CDR3 length: 16 amino acids. The CDR3 DNA is TGCGCCAGCAGCTTGGCCTCAGGGACTAGCTCCTACGAGCAGTACTTC. Amino acids: CASSLASGTSSYEQYF.

The table lists this clone with a few counts. This chain connects TRBV9 to TRBJ1-3, with 7 positions matching TRBD1. Germline-derived CDR1 and CDR2 are SGDLS and YYNGEE. This CDR3 region has 15 residues. With V trimmed by 0 bases and J by 4 bases, 4 bases remained unmatched. Written as DNA, the CDR3 is TGTGCCAGCAGCGTAGACAGGGGTGGAGGAAACACCATATATTTT. It is translated as CASSVDRGGGNTIYF.

CDR3 protein: CSVNLAVQETQYF. In nucleotides, the CDR3 is TGCAGCGTTAATCTGGCGGTCCAAGAGACCCAGTACTTC. This chain uses TRBV29-1 with TRBJ2-5; D call uncertain. The V gene lost 5 bases and the J gene lost 1 base, with 11 bases spanning the gap. The germline gives CDR1 SQVTM, CDR2 ANQGSEA. The CDR3 covers 13 residues.

The chain has TRBV6-5 and TRBJ2-7; 12 nucleotides agree with TRBD2. Germline V CDR1 and CDR2: MNHEY, SVGAGI. The CDR3 runs to 14 residues. The V segment lost 7 bases and the J segment 7 bases; nucleotides outside the gene matches: 8. CDR3 sequence (DNA): TGTGCCAGCATGCGGACTAGCGGGACAGGGGAGCAGTACTTC. Its protein product is CASMRTSGTGEQYF.

V usage is TRBV6-5 and J usage is TRBJ2-6; possible D gene TRBD1, 5 bases. The CDR3 is made up of 15 amino acids. The germline CDR1 and CDR2 sequences are MNHEY and SVGAGI. V lost 6 bases and J lost 0, with 9 bases in between. The CDR3 loop reads CASRLTDSGANVLTF. The CDR3 DNA sequence: TGTGCCAGCAGACTGACAGACTCTGGGGCCAACGTCCTGACTTTC.